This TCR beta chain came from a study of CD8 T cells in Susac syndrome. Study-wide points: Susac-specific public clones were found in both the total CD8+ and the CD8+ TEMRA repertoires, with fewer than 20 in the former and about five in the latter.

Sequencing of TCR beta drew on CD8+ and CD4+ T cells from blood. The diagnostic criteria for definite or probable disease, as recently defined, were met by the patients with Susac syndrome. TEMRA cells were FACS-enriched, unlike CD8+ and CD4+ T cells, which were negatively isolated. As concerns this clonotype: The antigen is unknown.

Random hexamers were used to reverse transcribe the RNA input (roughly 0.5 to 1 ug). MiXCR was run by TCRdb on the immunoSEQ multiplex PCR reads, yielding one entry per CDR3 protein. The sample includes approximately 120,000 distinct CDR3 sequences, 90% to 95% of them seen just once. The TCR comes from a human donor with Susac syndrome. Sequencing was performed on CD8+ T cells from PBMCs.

The DNA for the CDR3 is TGCGCCAGCAGCTACGGACAGGGTGGCGATACGCAGTATTTT. Translating it yields CASSYGQGGDTQYF. V usage is TRBV5-1 and J usage is TRBJ2-3; 8 positions agree with TRBD1. The CDR3 contains 14 residues. The germline CDR1 and CDR2 sequences are SGHRS and YFSETQ. V trimming: 3 bases; J trimming: 6 bases; junction bases outside the gene matches: 6.